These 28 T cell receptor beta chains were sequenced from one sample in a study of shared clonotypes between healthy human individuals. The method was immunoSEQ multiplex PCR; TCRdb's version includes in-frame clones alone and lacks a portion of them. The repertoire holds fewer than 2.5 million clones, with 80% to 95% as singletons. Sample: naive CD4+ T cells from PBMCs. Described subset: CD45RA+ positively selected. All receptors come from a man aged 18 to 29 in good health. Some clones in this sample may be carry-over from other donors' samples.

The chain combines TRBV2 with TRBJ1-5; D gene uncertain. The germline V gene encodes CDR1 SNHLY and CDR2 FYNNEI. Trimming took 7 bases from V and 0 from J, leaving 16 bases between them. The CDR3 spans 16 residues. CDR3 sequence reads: CASTEGGIYSNQPQHF. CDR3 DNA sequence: TGTGCCAGCACCGAGGGAGGAATTTATAGCAATCAGCCCCAGCATTTT.

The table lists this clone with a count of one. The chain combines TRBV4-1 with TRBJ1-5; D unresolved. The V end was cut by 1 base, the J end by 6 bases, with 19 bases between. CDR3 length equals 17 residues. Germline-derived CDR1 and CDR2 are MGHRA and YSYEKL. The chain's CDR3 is CASSQGGVTGRGQPQHF. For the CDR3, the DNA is TGCGCCAGCAGCCAAGGGGGAGTTACCGGCCGAGGTCAGCCCCAGCATTTT.

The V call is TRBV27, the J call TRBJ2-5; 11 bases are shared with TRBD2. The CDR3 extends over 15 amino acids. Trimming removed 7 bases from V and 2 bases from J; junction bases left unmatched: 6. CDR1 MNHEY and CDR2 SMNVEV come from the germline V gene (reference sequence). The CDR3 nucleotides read TGTGCCAGCAACCCCACTAGCGGGAGACAAGAGACCCAGTACTTC. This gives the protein CASNPTSGRQETQYF.

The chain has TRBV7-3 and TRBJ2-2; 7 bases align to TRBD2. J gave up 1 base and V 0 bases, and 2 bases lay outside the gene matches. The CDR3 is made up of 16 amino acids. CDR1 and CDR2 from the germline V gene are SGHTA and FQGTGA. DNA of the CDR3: TGTGCCAGCAGCTTAACACTAGCGCTGAACACCGGGGAGCTGTTTTTT. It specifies CASSLTLALNTGELFF.

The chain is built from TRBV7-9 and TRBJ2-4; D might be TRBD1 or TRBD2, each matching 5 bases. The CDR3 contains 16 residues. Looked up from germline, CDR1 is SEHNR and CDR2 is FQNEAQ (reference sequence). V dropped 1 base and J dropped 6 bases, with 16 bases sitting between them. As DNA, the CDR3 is TGTGCCAGCAGCTTAGGGTTCCCTGGGGGAACAAACATTCAGTACTTC. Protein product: CASSLGFPGGTNIQYF.

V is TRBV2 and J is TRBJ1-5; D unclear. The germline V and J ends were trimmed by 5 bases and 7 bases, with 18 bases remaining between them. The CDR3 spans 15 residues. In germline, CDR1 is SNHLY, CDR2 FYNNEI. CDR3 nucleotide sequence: TGTGCCAGCAGTCCATATAGGGAGGGAGGACAGCCCCAGCATTTT. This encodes CASSPYREGGQPQHF. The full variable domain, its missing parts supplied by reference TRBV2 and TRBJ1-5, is EPEVTQTPSHQVTQMGQEVILRCVPISNHLYFYWYRQILGQKVEFLVSFYNNEISEKSEIFDDQFSVERPDGSNFTLKIRSTKLEDSAMYFCASSPYREGGQPQHFGDGTRLSIL.

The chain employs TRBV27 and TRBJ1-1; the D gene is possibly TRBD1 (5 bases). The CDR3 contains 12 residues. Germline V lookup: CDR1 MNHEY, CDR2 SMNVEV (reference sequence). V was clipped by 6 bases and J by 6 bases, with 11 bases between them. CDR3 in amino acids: CASRARESEAFF. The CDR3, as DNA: TGTGCCAGCAGGGCCAGGGAGTCTGAAGCTTTCTTT.

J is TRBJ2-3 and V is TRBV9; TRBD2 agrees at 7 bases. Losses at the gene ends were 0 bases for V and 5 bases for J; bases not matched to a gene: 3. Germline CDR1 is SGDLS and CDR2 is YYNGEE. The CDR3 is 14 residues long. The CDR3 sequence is CASSVAASGDTQYF. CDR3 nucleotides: TGTGCCAGCAGCGTAGCGGCTAGCGGAGATACGCAGTATTTT.

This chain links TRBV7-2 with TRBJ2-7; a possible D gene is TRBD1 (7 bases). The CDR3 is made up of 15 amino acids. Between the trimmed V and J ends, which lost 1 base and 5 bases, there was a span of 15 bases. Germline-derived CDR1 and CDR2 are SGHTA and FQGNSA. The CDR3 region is CASSLVGGGTDEQYF. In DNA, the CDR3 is TGTGCCAGCAGCTTAGTAGGGGGCGGGACTGACGAGCAGTACTTC.

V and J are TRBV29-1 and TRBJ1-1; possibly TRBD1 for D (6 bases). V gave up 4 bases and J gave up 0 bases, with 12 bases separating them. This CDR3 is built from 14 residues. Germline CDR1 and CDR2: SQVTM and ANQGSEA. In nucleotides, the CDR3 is TGCAGCGTTGTCCCACAGGGAATGAACACTGAAGCTTTCTTT. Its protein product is CSVVPQGMNTEAFF.

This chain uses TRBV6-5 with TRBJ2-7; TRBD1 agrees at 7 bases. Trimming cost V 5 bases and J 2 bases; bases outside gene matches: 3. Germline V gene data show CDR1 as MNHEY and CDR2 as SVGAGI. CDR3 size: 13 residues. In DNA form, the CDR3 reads TGTGCCAGCAGTCCGGGACAGACCTACGAGCAGTACTTC. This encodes CASSPGQTYEQYF.

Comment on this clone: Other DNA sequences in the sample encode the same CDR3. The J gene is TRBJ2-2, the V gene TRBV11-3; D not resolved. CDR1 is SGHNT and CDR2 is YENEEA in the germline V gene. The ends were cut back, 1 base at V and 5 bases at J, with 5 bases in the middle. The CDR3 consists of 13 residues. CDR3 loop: CASSLVGTGELFF. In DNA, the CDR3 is TGTGCCAGCAGCTTAGTGGGTACCGGGGAGCTGTTTTTT.

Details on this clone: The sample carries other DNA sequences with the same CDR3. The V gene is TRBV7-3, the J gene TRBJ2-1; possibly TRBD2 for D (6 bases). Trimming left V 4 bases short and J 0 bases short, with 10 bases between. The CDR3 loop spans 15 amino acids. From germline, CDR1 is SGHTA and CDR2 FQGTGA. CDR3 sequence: CASSYRGSSYNEQFF. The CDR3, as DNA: TGTGCCAGCAGCTATCGGGGGAGCTCCTACAATGAGCAGTTCTTC.

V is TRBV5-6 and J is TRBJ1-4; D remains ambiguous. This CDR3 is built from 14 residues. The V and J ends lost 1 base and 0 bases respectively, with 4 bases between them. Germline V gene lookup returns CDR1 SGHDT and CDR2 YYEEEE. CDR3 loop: CASSLPATNEKLFF. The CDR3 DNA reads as TGTGCCAGCAGCTTGCCCGCAACTAATGAAAAACTGTTTTTT.

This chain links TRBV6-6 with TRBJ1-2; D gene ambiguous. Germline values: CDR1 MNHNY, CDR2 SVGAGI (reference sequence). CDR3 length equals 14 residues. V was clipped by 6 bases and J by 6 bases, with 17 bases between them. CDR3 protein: CASSAGSPSDGYTF. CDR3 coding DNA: TGTGCCAGCAGCGCGGGCTCCCCGTCCGATGGCTACACCTTC.

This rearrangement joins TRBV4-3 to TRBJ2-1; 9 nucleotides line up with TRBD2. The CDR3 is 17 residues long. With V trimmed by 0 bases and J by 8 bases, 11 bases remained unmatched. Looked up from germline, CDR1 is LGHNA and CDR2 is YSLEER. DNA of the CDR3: TGCGCCAGCAGCCAAGATCGGGCGGGAGGGCCCGGGGATGAGCAGTTCTTC. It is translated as CASSQDRAGGPGDEQFF.

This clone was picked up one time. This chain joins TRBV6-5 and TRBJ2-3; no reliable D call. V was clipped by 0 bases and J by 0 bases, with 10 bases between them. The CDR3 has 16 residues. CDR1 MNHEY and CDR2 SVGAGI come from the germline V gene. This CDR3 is CASSYSGVGSTDTQYF. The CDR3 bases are TGTGCCAGCAGTTACTCCGGCGTCGGAAGCACAGATACGCAGTATTTT.

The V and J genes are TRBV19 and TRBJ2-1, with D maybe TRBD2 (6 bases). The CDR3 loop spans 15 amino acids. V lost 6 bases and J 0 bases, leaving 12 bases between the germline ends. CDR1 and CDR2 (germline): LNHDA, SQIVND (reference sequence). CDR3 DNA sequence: TGTGCCAGTAGCTTAAGCGGGCACTCCTACAATGAGCAGTTCTTC. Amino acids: CASSLSGHSYNEQFF.

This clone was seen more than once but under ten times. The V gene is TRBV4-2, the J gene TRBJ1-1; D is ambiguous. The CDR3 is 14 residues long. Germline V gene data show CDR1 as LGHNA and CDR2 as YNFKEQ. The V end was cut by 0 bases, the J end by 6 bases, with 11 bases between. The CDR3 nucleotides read TGTGCCAGCAGCCAAGAGGAAGTCCTTCCTGAAGCTTTCTTT. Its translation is CASSQEEVLPEAFF.

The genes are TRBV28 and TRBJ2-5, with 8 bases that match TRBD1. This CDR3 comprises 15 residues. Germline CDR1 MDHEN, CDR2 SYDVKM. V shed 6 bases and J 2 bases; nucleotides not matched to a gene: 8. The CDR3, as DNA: TGTGCCAGCAGGCCACCTGGGACAGGACAAGAGACCCAGTACTTC. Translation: CASRPPGTGQETQYF.

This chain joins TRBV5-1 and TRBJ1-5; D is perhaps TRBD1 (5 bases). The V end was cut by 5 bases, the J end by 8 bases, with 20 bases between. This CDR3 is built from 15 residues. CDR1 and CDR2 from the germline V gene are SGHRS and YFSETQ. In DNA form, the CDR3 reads TGCGCCAGCAGTAGATCCGGGACTGACGAGGAGCCCCAGCATTTT. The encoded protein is CASSRSGTDEEPQHF.

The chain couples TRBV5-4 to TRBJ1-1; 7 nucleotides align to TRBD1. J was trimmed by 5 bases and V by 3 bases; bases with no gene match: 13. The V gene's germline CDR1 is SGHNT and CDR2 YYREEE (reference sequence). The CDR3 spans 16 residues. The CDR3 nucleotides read TGTGCCAGCAGCTCACCTCGTACAGGGGTTGGAACTGAAGCTTTCTTT. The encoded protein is CASSSPRTGVGTEAFF. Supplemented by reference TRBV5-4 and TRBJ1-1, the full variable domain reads ETGVTQSPTHLIKTRGQQVTLRCSSQSGHNTVSWYQQALGQGPQFIFQYYREEENGRGNFPPRFSGLQFPNYSSELNVNALELDDSALYLCASSSPRTGVGTEAFFGQGTRLTVV.

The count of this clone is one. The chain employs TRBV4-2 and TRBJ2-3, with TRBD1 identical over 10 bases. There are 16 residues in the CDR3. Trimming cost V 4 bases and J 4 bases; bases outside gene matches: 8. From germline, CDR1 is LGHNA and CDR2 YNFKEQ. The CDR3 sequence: CASSRVLTGGPDTQYF. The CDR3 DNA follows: TGTGCCAGCAGCCGAGTTTTGACAGGGGGCCCAGATACGCAGTATTTT.

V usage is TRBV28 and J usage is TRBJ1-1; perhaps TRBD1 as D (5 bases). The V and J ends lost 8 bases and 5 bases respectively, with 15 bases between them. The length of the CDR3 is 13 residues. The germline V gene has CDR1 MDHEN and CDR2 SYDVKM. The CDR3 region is CASVGGGKTEAFF. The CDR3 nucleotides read TGTGCCAGCGTCGGTGGGGGTAAGACTGAAGCTTTCTTT.

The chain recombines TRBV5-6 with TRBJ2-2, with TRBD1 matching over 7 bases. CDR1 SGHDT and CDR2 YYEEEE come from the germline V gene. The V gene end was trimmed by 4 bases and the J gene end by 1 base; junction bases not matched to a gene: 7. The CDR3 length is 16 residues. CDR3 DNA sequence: TGTGCCAGCAGCACCCTGGGACAGATGAACACCGGGGAGCTGTTTTTT. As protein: CASSTLGQMNTGELFF.

The CDR3 loop reads CASSPPGFTSGSDEQYF. CDR3 nucleotide sequence: TGTGCCAGCTCACCACCAGGCTTTACTAGCGGGAGTGACGAGCAGTACTTC. The chain is built from TRBV18 and TRBJ2-7; 11 bases map to TRBD2. This CDR3 is 17 amino acids long. Germline V gene lookup returns CDR1 KGHSH and CDR2 LQKENI. V dropped 0 bases and J dropped 5; count of bases not matched to a gene: 9.

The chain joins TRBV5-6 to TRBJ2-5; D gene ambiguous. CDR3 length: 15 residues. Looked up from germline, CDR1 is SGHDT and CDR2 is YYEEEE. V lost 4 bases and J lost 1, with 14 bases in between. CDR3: CASSLLLALQETQYF. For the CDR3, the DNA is TGTGCCAGCAGCCTCCTTTTAGCCCTCCAAGAGACCCAGTACTTC.

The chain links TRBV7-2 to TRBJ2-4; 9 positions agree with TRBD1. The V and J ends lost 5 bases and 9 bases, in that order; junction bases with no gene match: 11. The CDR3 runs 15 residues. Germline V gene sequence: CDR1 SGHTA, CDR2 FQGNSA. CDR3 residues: CASSPQGAGGGIQYF. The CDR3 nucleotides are TGTGCCAGCAGCCCACAGGGGGCTGGGGGTGGCATTCAGTACTTC.